This TCR beta chain stems from a study of OX40 agonist ivuxolimab in advanced cancers. Profiled with immunoSEQ multiplex PCR; TCRdb holds only in-frame clones, not every one. The sample includes about 45,000 clones, 86% of them seen just once. This CDR3 has 14 residues. CDR1 KGHSH and CDR2 LQKENI come from the germline V gene. With 0 bases removed from V and 0 bases from J, the gap between germline ends came to 5 bases. This clonotype was sampled from an adult with an advanced solid tumor such as melanoma, head and neck, liver or kidney cancer. Sequenced here: CD4+ or CD8+ T cells sorted from blood, sampled in a trial of the OX40 agonist ivuxolimab. The chain carries TRBV18 and TRBJ2-5, with D possibly matching TRBD1 (5 bases). The CDR3 DNA is TGTGCCAGCTCACCACCCAGGGACCAAGAGACCCAGTACTTC. Translated, it gives CASSPPRDQETQYF.